The next 11 T cell receptor beta chains were all read from a single sample in a study of T cell responses to AZD1222 COVID-19 vaccine. Sequencing used immunoSEQ multiplex PCR; TCRdb keeps in-frame clones, though not all of them. The sample yields tens of thousands of clones, 80% to 90% seen once. The sequences come from peripheral blood, collected on day 0 of AZD1222 vaccination. Every receptor here comes from an adult in good health.

This chain links TRBV19 with TRBJ2-6, with a tentative D call TRBD1 (6 bases). V lost 5 bases to trimming and J lost 2 bases, with 10 bases between them. The CDR3 has 15 amino acids. The germline V gene has CDR1 LNHDA and CDR2 SQIVND (reference sequence). The CDR3 sequence is CASSLQGTGANVLTF. CDR3 nucleotides: TGTGCCAGTAGTCTACAGGGTACTGGGGCCAACGTCCTGACTTTC. The variable domain in full, completed from reference TRBV19 and TRBJ2-6, reads DGGITQSPKYLFRKEGQNVTLSCEQNLNHDAMYWYRQDPGQGLRLIYYSQIVNDFQKGDIAEGYSVSREKKESFPLTVTSAQKNPTAFYLCASSLQGTGANVLTFGAGSRLTVL.

V gene TRBV5-1 combines with J gene TRBJ2-7; unclear D gene. The CDR3 extends over 15 amino acids. Germline V CDR1 and CDR2: SGHRS, YFSETQ. Trimming removed 0 bases from V and 3 bases from J, with 13 bases in between. CDR3 region: CASSLALGTNYEQYF. The CDR3 DNA reads as TGCGCCAGCAGCTTGGCCTTAGGAACTAACTACGAGCAGTACTTC. Variable domain in full (rest from reference TRBV5-1 and TRBJ2-7): KAGVTQTPRYLIKTRGQQVTLSCSPISGHRSVSWYQQTPGQGLQFLFEYFSETQRNKGNFPGRFSGRQFSNSRSEMNVSTLELGDSALYLCASSLALGTNYEQYFGPGTRLTVT.

J is TRBJ2-3 and V is TRBV7-2; D unresolved. Germline CDR1 and CDR2: SGHTA and FQGNSA. V was cut by 5 bases and J by 2 bases, with 8 bases left in between. CDR3 length: 13 residues. The DNA for the CDR3 is TGTGCCAGCAGCCATGGGATCACAGATACGCAGTATTTT. Encoded protein: CASSHGITDTQYF.

The rearrangement links TRBV12-5 to TRBJ2-3; TRBD2 matches at 8 bases. V lost 2 bases to trimming and J lost 6 bases; unmatched junction nucleotides: 10. Germline CDR1 reads LGHNT; CDR2 reads FRNRAP. This CDR3 has 16 amino acids. This CDR3 is CASGLRSGGPMDTQYF. The CDR3 DNA reads as TGTGCTAGTGGTTTGAGAAGCGGGGGTCCCATGGATACGCAGTATTTT.

This chain connects TRBV19 to TRBJ1-1, with D perhaps matching TRBD1 (6 bases). The CDR3 sequence is 14 residues long. In germline, CDR1 is LNHDA, CDR2 SQIVND (reference sequence). The V gene lost 6 bases and the J gene lost 6 bases, with 17 bases spanning the gap. CDR3 in DNA: TGTGCCAGTAGATCGGCAGGGGATGGGGCTGAAGCTTTCTTT. Translating gives CASRSAGDGAEAFF.

V and J are TRBV6-5 and TRBJ2-7; TRBD2 might be the D (6 bases). This CDR3 contains 12 residues. V shed 9 bases and J shed 4 bases, with 13 bases lying between them. Germline V lookup: CDR1 MNHEY, CDR2 SVGAGI. The CDR3 nucleotides are TGTGCCAGTCGCGGGGAAGGGTACGAGCAGTACTTC. Encoded protein: CASRGEGYEQYF.

The V and J genes are TRBV6-1 and TRBJ1-3; 9 nucleotides align to TRBD1. Germline loops: CDR1 MNHNS, CDR2 SASEGT. The CDR3 covers 17 residues. V was pared by 0 bases and J by 4 bases, with 7 bases of the junction left unmatched. The CDR3 coding sequence is TGTGCCAGCAGTGAAGCGGACAGGGGAACGCTCGGAAACACCATATATTTT. Its protein product is CASSEADRGTLGNTIYF.

This clone showed up just a few times. This chain uses TRBV7-9 with TRBJ1-1; D call uncertain. Germline lookup yields CDR1 SEHNR and CDR2 FQNEAQ (reference sequence). With 4 bases removed from V and 0 bases from J, the gap between germline ends came to 6 bases. CDR3 length: 13 residues. CDR3 nucleotides: TGTGCCAGCAGCTCCCGGATGAACACTGAAGCTTTCTTT. This encodes CASSSRMNTEAFF.

In this sample, this clone turned up a few times. This chain joins TRBV4-1 and TRBJ1-4, with D possibly being TRBD1 (5 bases). The CDR3 runs to 14 residues. The ends were cut back, 6 bases at V and 8 bases at J, with 16 bases in the middle. Germline V gene lookup returns CDR1 MGHRA and CDR2 YSYEKL. The CDR3 DNA is TGCGCCAGCAGAACTACCGGGACCGAGGAAAAACTGTTTTTT. Translation gives CASRTTGTEEKLFF.

This clone was counted a single time. The chain has TRBV9 and TRBJ2-3; D ambiguous. Trimming stripped 6 bases from V and 2 bases from J, with 10 bases between. The CDR3 runs to 13 residues. Germline loops: CDR1 SGDLS, CDR2 YYNGEE. The CDR3 reads CASTPGTTDTQYF. The CDR3 nucleotides read TGTGCCAGCACCCCGGGCACCACAGATACGCAGTATTTT. Looking up the rest from reference TRBV9 and TRBJ2-3 gives the full variable domain: DSGVTQTPKHLITATGQRVTLRCSPRSGDLSVYWYQQSLDQGLQFLIQYYNGEERAKGNILERFSAQQFPDLHSELNLSSLELGDSALYFCASTPGTTDTQYFGPGTRLTVL.

The chain recombines TRBV27 with TRBJ2-1, with a possible D match to TRBD1 (6 bases). V lost 5 bases and J 11 bases, leaving 13 bases between the germline ends. The germline CDR1 and CDR2 sequences are MNHEY and SMNVEV (reference sequence). The CDR3 loop spans 12 amino acids. For the CDR3, the DNA is TGTGCCAGCAGTGCCCGGGACACCAAGCAGTTCTTC. This encodes CASSARDTKQFF.